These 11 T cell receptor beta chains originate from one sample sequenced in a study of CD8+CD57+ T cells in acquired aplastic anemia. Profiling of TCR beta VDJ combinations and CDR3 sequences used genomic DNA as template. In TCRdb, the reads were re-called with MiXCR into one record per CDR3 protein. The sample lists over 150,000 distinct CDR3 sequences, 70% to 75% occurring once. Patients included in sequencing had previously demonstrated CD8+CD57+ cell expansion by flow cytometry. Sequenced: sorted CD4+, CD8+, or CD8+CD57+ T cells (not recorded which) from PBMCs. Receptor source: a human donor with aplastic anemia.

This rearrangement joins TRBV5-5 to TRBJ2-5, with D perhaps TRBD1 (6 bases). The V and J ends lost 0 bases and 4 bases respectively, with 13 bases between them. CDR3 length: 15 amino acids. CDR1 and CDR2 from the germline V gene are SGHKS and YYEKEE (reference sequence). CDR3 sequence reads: CASSLGDNGPETQYF. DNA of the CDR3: TGTGCCAGCAGCTTGGGGGACAACGGGCCAGAGACCCAGTACTTC.

CDR3: CASSPGTISSYEQYF. DNA for the CDR3: TGCGCCAGCAGCCCCGGGACAATCTCCTCCTACGAGCAGTACTTC. V usage is TRBV5-1 and J usage is TRBJ2-7, with D perhaps matching TRBD1 (6 bases). Trimming shortened V by 4 bases and J by 0 bases, and 14 bases separated the two germline ends. This CDR3 contains 15 residues. Germline V gene data show CDR1 as SGHRS and CDR2 as YFSETQ.

The CDR3 DNA sequence: TGTGCCAGCAGGGCCCTCAGAGGCTCTGGAAACACCATATATTTT. It translates to CASRALRGSGNTIYF. The V and J genes are TRBV2 and TRBJ1-3; no clear D. The CDR3 is 15 residues long. V gave up 6 bases and J gave up 0 bases, with 12 bases separating them. In germline, CDR1 is SNHLY, CDR2 FYNNEI.

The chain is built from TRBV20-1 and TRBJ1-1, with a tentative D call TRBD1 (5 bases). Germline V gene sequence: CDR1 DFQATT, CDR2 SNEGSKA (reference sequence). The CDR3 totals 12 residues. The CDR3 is CKIDRGPTEAFF. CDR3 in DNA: TGCAAGATTGATAGGGGTCCCACTGAAGCTTTCTTT.

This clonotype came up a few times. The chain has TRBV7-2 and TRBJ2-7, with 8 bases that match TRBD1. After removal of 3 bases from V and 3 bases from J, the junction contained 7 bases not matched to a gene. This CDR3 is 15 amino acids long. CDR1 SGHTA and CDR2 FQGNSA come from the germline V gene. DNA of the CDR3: TGTGCCAGCAGCTTGGCCACAGGGGGGTTCTACGAGCAGTACTTC. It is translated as CASSLATGGFYEQYF.

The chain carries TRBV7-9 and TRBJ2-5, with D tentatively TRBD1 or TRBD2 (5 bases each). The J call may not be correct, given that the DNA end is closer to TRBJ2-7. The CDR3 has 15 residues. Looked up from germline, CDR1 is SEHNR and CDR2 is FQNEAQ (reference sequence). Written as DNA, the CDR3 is TGTGCCAGCAGCCTAGGGACGGCAAGCTCCTACGAGCAGTACTTC. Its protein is CASSLGTASSYEQYF.

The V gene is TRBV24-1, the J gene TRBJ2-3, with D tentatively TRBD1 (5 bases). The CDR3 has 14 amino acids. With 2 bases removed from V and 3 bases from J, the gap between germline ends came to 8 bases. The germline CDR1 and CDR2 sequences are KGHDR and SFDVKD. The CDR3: CATSDSQGTDTQYF. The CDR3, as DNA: TGTGCCACCAGTGATTCGCAGGGAACAGATACGCAGTATTTT.

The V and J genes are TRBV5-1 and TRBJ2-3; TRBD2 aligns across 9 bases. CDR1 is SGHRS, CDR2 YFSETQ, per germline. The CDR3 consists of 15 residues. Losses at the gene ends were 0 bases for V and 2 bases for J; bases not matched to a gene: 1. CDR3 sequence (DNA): TGCGCCAGCAGCTTGGCTAGCGGGGTCACAGATACGCAGTATTTT. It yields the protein CASSLASGVTDTQYF. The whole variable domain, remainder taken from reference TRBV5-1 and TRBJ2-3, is KAGVTQTPRYLIKTRGQQVTLSCSPISGHRSVSWYQQTPGQGLQFLFEYFSETQRNKGNFPGRFSGRQFSNSRSEMNVSTLELGDSALYLCASSLASGVTDTQYFGPGTRLTVL.

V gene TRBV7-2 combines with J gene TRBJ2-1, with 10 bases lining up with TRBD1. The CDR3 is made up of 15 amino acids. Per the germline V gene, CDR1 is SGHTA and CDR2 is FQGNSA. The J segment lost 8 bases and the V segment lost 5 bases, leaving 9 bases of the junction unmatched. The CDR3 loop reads CASSLRQGARDEQFF. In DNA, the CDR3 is TGTGCCAGCAGCCTAAGACAGGGGGCTCGGGATGAGCAGTTCTTC.

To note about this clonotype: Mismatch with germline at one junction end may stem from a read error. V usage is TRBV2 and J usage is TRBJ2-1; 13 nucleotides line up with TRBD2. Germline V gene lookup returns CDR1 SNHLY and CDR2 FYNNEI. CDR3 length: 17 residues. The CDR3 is CASSYSGLAGVYNEQLF. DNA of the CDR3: TGTGCCAGCAGTTACTCCGGACTAGCGGGAGTCTACAATGAGCAGCTCTTC.

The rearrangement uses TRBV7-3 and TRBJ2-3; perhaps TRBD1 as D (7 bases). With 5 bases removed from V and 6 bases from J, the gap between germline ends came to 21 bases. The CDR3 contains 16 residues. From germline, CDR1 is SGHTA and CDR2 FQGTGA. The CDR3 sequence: CASSPDSGRGVDTQYF. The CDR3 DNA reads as TGTGCCAGCAGCCCCGATTCTGGCAGGGGGGTTGATACGCAGTATTTT.